This passage covers 19 T cell receptor beta chains from one sample sequenced in a study of memory B cells and T cells in multiple sclerosis. No cognate antigen is known for these TCRs. CFSE-dim autoproliferating and CFSE-high non-proliferating T cells from unstimulated culture were sequenced separately. Cultures began with roughly 49 million CFSE-labeled PBMCs, unstimulated for 7 days, with replicate wells pooled. The method was immunoSEQ multiplex PCR; TCRdb's version includes in-frame clones alone and lacks a portion of them. Found here are 46,000 or so clones, almost 85% of them singletons; the top ten hold around 1.1%. The sample taken for sequencing was PBMCs from blood kept in culture. Every receptor here comes from a human donor with multiple sclerosis.

The count of this clone is one. The chain recombines TRBV21-1 with TRBJ2-1; the table gives TRBD1 as D, unverified against the DNA. TRBV21-1 is annotated as a pseudogene. The CDR3 runs 14 residues. CDR3 DNA: TGTGCCAGCAGCCTATCACAGGGTGGCGATGAGCAGTTCTTC. Its translation: CASSLSQGGDEQFF.

V gene TRBV9 combines with J gene TRBJ1-2; possible D gene TRBD1, 5 bases. This CDR3 is 17 amino acids long. V was shortened by 2 bases and J by 4 bases, with 21 bases between the two germline ends. Germline V gives CDR1 SGDLS, CDR2 YYNGEE. The CDR3 bases are TGTGCCAGCAGCGTTTACTCCGGGACGCCGGGATCCTATGGCTACACCTTC. Protein product: CASSVYSGTPGSYGYTF.

The CDR3 loop is CASSLGPTNSPLHF. CDR3 coding DNA: TGTGCCAGCAGCTTAGGACCCACAAATTCACCCCTCCACTTT. The V gene is TRBV7-2, the J gene TRBJ1-6; no firm D call. V was shortened by 1 base and J by 7 bases, with 8 bases between the two germline ends. The CDR3 extends over 14 amino acids. Germline V gene lookup returns CDR1 SGHTA and CDR2 FQGNSA.

The V and J genes are TRBV9 and TRBJ1-6; 7 bases map to TRBD1. This CDR3 is 13 amino acids long. V shed 3 bases, J shed 10 bases, and the junction held 4 bases outside the gene matches. Germline V gives CDR1 SGDLS, CDR2 YYNGEE. CDR3 protein: CASSGTGRSPLHF. CDR3 DNA: TGTGCCAGCAGCGGGACAGGTCGGTCACCCCTCCACTTT.

The chain links TRBV5-1 to TRBJ2-1, with 11 positions matching TRBD2. Trimming cost V 4 bases and J 9 bases; bases outside gene matches: 9. Germline V gives CDR1 SGHRS, CDR2 YFSETQ. The CDR3 sequence is 15 residues long. CDR3 coding DNA: TGCGCCAGCAGCCCGAGTTTAGCGGGGGGGATTGAGCAGTTCTTC. Translated: CASSPSLAGGIEQFF.

The V gene is TRBV9, the J gene TRBJ1-1; 9 bases agree with TRBD1. The germline V gene encodes CDR1 SGDLS and CDR2 YYNGEE. CDR3 length equals 15 residues. V shed 0 bases and J 1 base; nucleotides not matched to a gene: 1. The CDR3 region has the DNA TGTGCCAGCAGCGTAGACAGGGGGCAGAACACTGAAGCTTTCTTT. This sequence encodes CASSVDRGQNTEAFF. The variable domain in full, with the rest retrieved from reference TRBV9 and TRBJ1-1, is DSGVTQTPKHLITATGQRVTLRCSPRSGDLSVYWYQQSLDQGLQFLIQYYNGEERAKGNILERFSAQQFPDLHSELNLSSLELGDSALYFCASSVDRGQNTEAFFGQGTRLTVV.

This clone showed up just once. V is TRBV28 and J is TRBJ1-2; possible D gene TRBD1, 5 bases. This CDR3 is built from 13 residues. V was pared by 3 bases and J by 6 bases, with 11 bases between. Germline loops: CDR1 MDHEN, CDR2 SYDVKM. The CDR3 nucleotides are TGTGCCAGCAGTTTGGCGGGGGAGGATGGCTACACCTTC. This gives the protein CASSLAGEDGYTF.

The genes are TRBV5-1 and TRBJ2-7, with 7 bases matching TRBD2. V lost 0 bases, J lost 5 bases, and 11 bases stayed unmatched. This CDR3 comprises 16 residues. Per the germline V gene, CDR1 is SGHRS and CDR2 is YFSETQ. CDR3 loop: CASSLVGRGGSHEQYF. As DNA, the CDR3 is TGCGCCAGCAGCTTGGTGGGGCGGGGAGGGTCCCACGAGCAGTACTTC.

The gene calls are TRBV19 and TRBJ2-1; D is possibly TRBD1 (5 bases). V was pared by 1 base and J by 5 bases, with 6 bases between. The CDR3 length is 13 residues. The germline CDR1 and CDR2 sequences are LNHDA and SQIVND (reference sequence). This CDR3 is CASSIARDNEQFF. The CDR3 bases are TGTGCCAGTAGTATAGCCAGGGACAATGAGCAGTTCTTC.

V gene TRBV29-1 combines with J gene TRBJ2-3, with D possibly being TRBD1 (5 bases). CDR1 is SQVTM, CDR2 ANQGSEA, per germline. The CDR3 totals 14 residues. The V end lost 7 bases, the J end lost 2 bases, and 16 bases lay between the germline ends. The CDR3 DNA reads as TGCAGCGCAACTCCCGACAGATACACAGATACGCAGTATTTT. It translates to CSATPDRYTDTQYF.

This chain uses TRBV28 with TRBJ2-5, with D maybe TRBD2 (7 bases). With 8 bases removed from V and 2 bases from J, the gap between germline ends came to 21 bases. The V gene's germline CDR1 is MDHEN and CDR2 SYDVKM. The CDR3 is 16 residues long. The CDR3: CASLRRGGARQETQYF. The CDR3 coding sequence is TGTGCCAGCCTCCGGAGGGGGGGCGCAAGGCAAGAGACCCAGTACTTC.

The chain is built from TRBV5-1 and TRBJ2-3; TRBD1 matches at 8 bases. The CDR3 is 16 residues long. J lost 2 bases, V lost 0 bases, and 5 bases had no gene match. In germline, CDR1 is SGHRS, CDR2 YFSETQ. CDR3 coding DNA: TGCGCCAGCAGCTTGGTTAGGACAGGGACCACAGATACGCAGTATTTT. Its translation: CASSLVRTGTTDTQYF.

This rearrangement joins TRBV7-2 to TRBJ2-5; D is undetermined. The CDR3 contains 12 residues. V was shortened by 4 bases and J by 5 bases, with 8 bases between the two germline ends. Per germline, CDR1 SGHTA and CDR2 FQGNSA. The CDR3 coding sequence is TGTGCCAGCAGCTGGGTGGGGGAGACCCAGTACTTC. Translated, it gives CASSWVGETQYF.

The chain recombines TRBV14 with TRBJ1-1, with TRBD1 as a possible D gene (6 bases). V dropped 5 bases and J dropped 2 bases, with 15 bases sitting between them. Germline V gene sequence: CDR1 SGHDN, CDR2 FVKESK. This CDR3 spans 15 amino acids. The CDR3, as DNA: TGTGCCAGCAGCTACCTAACAGGGTACAACACTGAAGCTTTCTTT. Translating it yields CASSYLTGYNTEAFF.

The chain links TRBV7-3 to TRBJ2-3; TRBD2 aligns across 12 bases. Germline CDR1 and CDR2: SGHTA and FQGTGA. V trimming: 4 bases; J trimming: 11 bases; junction bases outside the gene matches: 7. The CDR3 contains 14 residues. The DNA of the CDR3 is TGTGCCAGCAGCTCCGGGACTAGCGGGTACGGGCAGTATTTT. This sequence encodes CASSSGTSGYGQYF.

This clone was seen a handful of times. J is TRBJ1-4 and V is TRBV5-6; TRBD1 aligns across 9 bases. The germline gives CDR1 SGHDT, CDR2 YYEEEE. The V segment lost 4 bases and the J segment 6 bases; nucleotides outside the gene matches: 7. The CDR3 is made up of 15 amino acids. The CDR3 region has the DNA TGTGCCAGCAGCAGTCAAACAGGGGGCTATGAAAAACTGTTTTTT. It codes for CASSSQTGGYEKLFF.

The chain joins TRBV11-2 to TRBJ1-2; D gene unclear. Looked up from germline, CDR1 is SGHAT and CDR2 is FQNNGV. The length of the CDR3 is 12 residues. V was cut by 8 bases and J by 4 bases, with 11 bases left in between. CDR3 nucleotide sequence: TGTGCCAGCGGACTTACGAGCTATGGCTACACCTTC. This translates into CASGLTSYGYTF.

J is TRBJ2-2 and V is TRBV7-6; TRBD1 agrees at 7 bases. The CDR3 extends over 15 amino acids. The V gene end was trimmed by 4 bases and the J gene end by 1 base; junction bases not matched to a gene: 3. CDR1 is SGHVS and CDR2 is FNYEAQ in the germline V gene. The CDR3 loop is CASSSRQGNTGELFF. In DNA, the CDR3 is TGTGCCAGCAGCTCCCGACAGGGGAACACCGGGGAGCTGTTTTTT.

The V gene is TRBV5-8, the J gene TRBJ2-5, with D maybe TRBD2 (7 bases). V was pared by 3 bases and J by 5 bases, with 20 bases between. The CDR3 contains 16 residues. Germline assignment: CDR1 SGHTS and CDR2 YDEGEE. The CDR3 bases are TGTGCCAGCAGCTGGGCGGGGGCCCCGGGAAAGGAGACCCAGTACTTC. Amino acids: CASSWAGAPGKETQYF.